A selection of T cell receptor beta chains follows, all from one sample in a study of cytomegalovirus exposure and HLA in healthy donors. Repertoires were generated with immunoSEQ multiplex PCR, while TCRdb's copy carries only in-frame clones and drops some. The table includes 35,000 to 55,000 clones, roughly 77% detected once. Sequenced: PBMCs. The receptors derive from a man aged 25 to 40 in good health and CMV-seronegative. The CDR3 runs from the conserved cysteine through the conserved F or W. Each record gives: clone size, D gene, V gene, J gene, CDR3 protein, CDR3 DNA. The D gene is left open where the match is weak. Rows give clone size only sometimes, using once, few, many, or a class for an expanded clone.

clone size: .; D gene: TRBD2; V gene: TRBV28; J gene: TRBJ2-3; CDR3 protein: CASKTSGSTDTQYF; CDR3 DNA: TGTGCCAGTAAGACTAGCGGGAGTACAGATACGCAGTATTTT
clone size: once; D gene: TRBD2; V gene: TRBV2; J gene: TRBJ2-1; CDR3 protein: CASSVNGGGYNEQFF; CDR3 DNA: TGTGCCAGCAGTGTAAACGGGGGGGGCTACAATGAGCAGTTCTTC
clone size: .; D gene: TRBD1; V gene: TRBV6-5; J gene: TRBJ2-1; CDR3 protein: CASSYSTGNEQFF; CDR3 DNA: TGTGCCAGCAGTTACTCGACAGGGAATGAGCAGTTCTTC
clone size: .; D gene: .; V gene: TRBV20-1; J gene: TRBJ2-1; CDR3 protein: CSAPTYNEQFF; CDR3 DNA: TGCAGTGCCCCGACTTACAATGAGCAGTTCTTC
clone size: .; D gene: TRBD1; V gene: TRBV30; J gene: TRBJ1-2; CDR3 protein: CAWSPGGGYGYTF; CDR3 DNA: TGTGCCTGGAGCCCAGGGGGCGGCTATGGCTACACCTTC
clone size: .; D gene: .; V gene: TRBV7-8; J gene: TRBJ1-6; CDR3 protein: CASSLAWGEVSSPLHF; CDR3 DNA: TGTGCCAGCAGCTTAGCATGGGGGGAGGTGTCGTCACCCCTCCACTTT
clone size: .; D gene: TRBD1; V gene: TRBV5-4; J gene: TRBJ1-2; CDR3 protein: CASSQTGVGPGGYTF; CDR3 DNA: TGTGCCAGCAGTCAAACAGGGGTGGGTCCAGGTGGCTACACCTTC
clone size: few; D gene: .; V gene: TRBV9; J gene: TRBJ2-3; CDR3 protein: CASSVEASSYTDTQYF; CDR3 DNA: TGTGCCAGCAGCGTAGAAGCTAGCAGTTACACAGATACGCAGTATTTT
clone size: .; D gene: .; V gene: TRBV4-3; J gene: TRBJ2-4; CDR3 protein: CASSQDKGLDIQYF; CDR3 DNA: TGCGCCAGCAGCCAAGATAAGGGGCTTGACATTCAGTACTTC
clone size: .; D gene: .; V gene: TRBV18; J gene: TRBJ1-2; CDR3 protein: CASSPLVSAGTPYGYTF; CDR3 DNA: TGTGCCAGCTCACCACTCGTTAGTGCCGGGACACCCTATGGCTACACCTTC
clone size: .; D gene: TRBD1; V gene: TRBV6-5; J gene: TRBJ1-2; CDR3 protein: CASGGQGAGNYGYTF; CDR3 DNA: TGTGCCAGCGGAGGACAGGGGGCTGGTAACTATGGCTACACCTTC
clone size: .; D gene: TRBD1; V gene: TRBV19; J gene: TRBJ2-1; CDR3 protein: CASSILQGPPYYNEQFF; CDR3 DNA: TGTGCCAGTAGTATTCTACAGGGGCCCCCCTACTACAATGAGCAGTTCTTC
clone size: .; D gene: .; V gene: TRBV19; J gene: TRBJ1-5; CDR3 protein: CASSRQSTSSNQPQHF; CDR3 DNA: TGTGCCAGTAGCAGACAGAGTACCTCTAGCAATCAGCCCCAGCATTTT
clone size: .; D gene: TRBD1; V gene: TRBV5-5; J gene: TRBJ1-5; CDR3 protein: CASSFSTGGQPQHF; CDR3 DNA: TGTGCCAGCAGCTTTTCAACAGGGGGTCAGCCCCAGCATTTT
clone size: .; D gene: TRBD1; V gene: TRBV30; J gene: TRBJ1-1; CDR3 protein: CAWTPGTVTNTEAFF; CDR3 DNA: TGTGCCTGGACCCCCGGGACAGTCACAAACACTGAAGCTTTCTTT
clone size: .; D gene: .; V gene: TRBV7-2; J gene: TRBJ2-2; CDR3 protein: CASSSNANTGELFF; CDR3 DNA: TGTGCCAGCAGCTCTAACGCGAACACCGGGGAGCTGTTTTTT
clone size: .; D gene: .; V gene: TRBV4-3; J gene: TRBJ2-2; CDR3 protein: CASSQEYIEGGGELFF; CDR3 DNA: TGCGCCAGCAGCCAAGAATATATAGAGGGTGGAGGGGAGCTGTTTTTT
clone size: .; D gene: .; V gene: TRBV6-5; J gene: TRBJ2-2; CDR3 protein: CASTARNTGELFF; CDR3 DNA: TGTGCCAGCACCGCGAGGAACACCGGGGAGCTGTTTTTT
clone size: .; D gene: TRBD2; V gene: TRBV25-1; J gene: TRBJ2-5; CDR3 protein: CASSEYIGIAGGLETQYF; CDR3 DNA: TGTGCCAGCAGTGAATATATTGGTATAGCGGGAGGTTTGGAGACCCAGTACTTC
clone size: few; D gene: TRBD2; V gene: TRBV11-3; J gene: TRBJ2-1; CDR3 protein: CASSLDRLSAGGAYNEQFF; CDR3 DNA: TGTGCCAGCAGCTTAGATCGGTTATCAGCGGGAGGGGCCTACAATGAGCAGTTCTTC
clone size: .; D gene: TRBD1; V gene: TRBV12-5; J gene: TRBJ1-2; CDR3 protein: CASGGQGMYGYTF; CDR3 DNA: TGTGCTAGTGGCGGACAGGGGATGTATGGCTACACCTTC
clone size: .; D gene: TRBD1; V gene: TRBV7-2; J gene: TRBJ2-7; CDR3 protein: CASSLGQGAYSYEQYF; CDR3 DNA: TGTGCCAGCAGCTTAGGACAGGGGGCCTATTCCTACGAGCAGTACTTC
clone size: .; D gene: TRBD1; V gene: TRBV5-1; J gene: TRBJ2-1; CDR3 protein: CASSLTGGYNEQFF; CDR3 DNA: TGCGCCAGCAGCTTGACAGGGGGCTACAATGAGCAGTTCTTC
clone size: .; D gene: TRBD2; V gene: TRBV7-8; J gene: TRBJ2-7; CDR3 protein: CASSLAGGRAFHEQYF; CDR3 DNA: TGTGCCAGCAGCTTAGCGGGCGGGAGGGCCTTCCACGAGCAGTACTTC
clone size: few; D gene: TRBD1; V gene: TRBV27; J gene: TRBJ2-3; CDR3 protein: CASSLGGSSDRETDTQYF; CDR3 DNA: TGTGCCAGCAGTTTAGGGGGCTCTTCGGACAGGGAAACAGATACGCAGTATTTT
clone size: few; D gene: TRBD1; V gene: TRBV6-4; J gene: TRBJ1-4; CDR3 protein: CASSVSTGASEKLFF; CDR3 DNA: TGTGCCAGCAGTGTATCCACAGGGGCCTCTGAAAAACTGTTTTTT
clone size: .; D gene: .; V gene: TRBV5-1; J gene: TRBJ1-2; CDR3 protein: CASSRDKIYGYTF; CDR3 DNA: TGCGCCAGCAGCCGGGACAAGATCTATGGCTACACCTTC
clone size: .; D gene: TRBD2; V gene: TRBV27; J gene: TRBJ2-3; CDR3 protein: CASSYAGGRVADTQYF; CDR3 DNA: TGTGCCAGCAGTTATGCGGGAGGGCGTGTCGCAGATACGCAGTATTTT
clone size: once; D gene: TRBD1; V gene: TRBV28; J gene: TRBJ1-1; CDR3 protein: CASSSPRGLTEAFF; CDR3 DNA: TGTGCCAGCAGTTCCCCCAGGGGGCTCACTGAAGCTTTCTTT
clone size: .; D gene: .; V gene: TRBV13; J gene: TRBJ2-7; CDR3 protein: CASSPGPRGLETYEQYF; CDR3 DNA: TGTGCCAGCAGCCCAGGCCCTAGGGGACTCGAAACCTACGAGCAGTACTTC
clone size: .; D gene: TRBD2; V gene: TRBV28; J gene: TRBJ2-1; CDR3 protein: CASRLGGTSGFEQFF; CDR3 DNA: TGTGCCAGCAGACTAGGGGGGACTAGCGGGTTCGAGCAGTTCTTC
clone size: .; D gene: TRBD2; V gene: TRBV5-4; J gene: TRBJ2-7; CDR3 protein: CASSPASGVSSYEQYF; CDR3 DNA: TGTGCCAGCAGCCCCGCTAGCGGGGTGAGCTCCTACGAGCAGTACTTC
clone size: once; D gene: .; V gene: TRBV6-1; J gene: TRBJ2-5; CDR3 protein: CASSQVKETQYF; CDR3 DNA: TGTGCCAGCAGCCAGGTGAAGGAGACCCAGTACTTC
clone size: .; D gene: .; V gene: TRBV5-4; J gene: TRBJ2-7; CDR3 protein: CASSLARGTPYEQYF; CDR3 DNA: TGTGCCAGCAGCCTCGCCCGCGGGACTCCCTACGAGCAGTACTTC
clone size: few; D gene: TRBD1; V gene: TRBV10-3; J gene: TRBJ1-5; CDR3 protein: CAIGTDSNQPQHF; CDR3 DNA: TGTGCCATCGGGACAGATAGCAATCAGCCCCAGCATTTT
clone size: .; D gene: TRBD2; V gene: TRBV6-5; J gene: TRBJ2-3; CDR3 protein: CASSPTSGSTDTQYF; CDR3 DNA: TGTGCCAGCAGTCCTACTAGCGGGAGCACAGATACGCAGTATTTT
clone size: .; D gene: .; V gene: TRBV14; J gene: TRBJ2-5; CDR3 protein: CASSQDRGLLETQYF; CDR3 DNA: TGTGCCAGCAGCCAAGATCGGGGACTGCTAGAGACCCAGTACTTC
clone size: once; D gene: TRBD1; V gene: TRBV19; J gene: TRBJ2-3; CDR3 protein: CASSTSGGVDTQYF; CDR3 DNA: TGTGCCAGTAGTACCTCAGGGGGCGTAGATACGCAGTATTTT
clone size: once; D gene: .; V gene: TRBV5-6; J gene: TRBJ2-7; CDR3 protein: CASSLRFAYEQYF; CDR3 DNA: TGTGCCAGCAGCTTGCGTTTCGCGTACGAGCAGTACTTC
clone size: .; D gene: .; V gene: TRBV7-9; J gene: TRBJ2-7; CDR3 protein: CASTVPKLGLRRSYEQYF; CDR3 DNA: TGTGCCAGCACCGTTCCGAAACTTGGACTCCGACGGTCCTACGAGCAGTACTTC
clone size: .; D gene: .; V gene: TRBV28; J gene: TRBJ1-5; CDR3 protein: CASRGQAPQHF; CDR3 DNA: TGTGCCAGCAGGGGGCAGGCGCCCCAGCATTTT
clone size: .; D gene: TRBD2; V gene: TRBV4-2; J gene: TRBJ2-3; CDR3 protein: CASSQDGTSGSQNPDTQYF; CDR3 DNA: TGTGCCAGCAGCCAAGATGGGACTAGCGGGAGCCAAAACCCAGATACGCAGTATTTT
clone size: .; D gene: TRBD2; V gene: TRBV28; J gene: TRBJ2-6; CDR3 protein: CASSPGGPGSGANVLTF; CDR3 DNA: TGTGCCAGCAGCCCGGGGGGACCGGGCTCTGGGGCCAACGTCCTGACTTTC
clone size: .; D gene: TRBD1; V gene: TRBV6-5; J gene: TRBJ2-7; CDR3 protein: CASTGTGFYEQYF; CDR3 DNA: TGTGCCAGCACCGGGACAGGGTTCTACGAGCAGTACTTC
clone size: once; D gene: TRBD2; V gene: TRBV5-4; J gene: TRBJ2-7; CDR3 protein: CASSWGGSGSTYEQYF; CDR3 DNA: TGTGCCAGCAGCTGGGGGGGTAGCGGGAGTACTTACGAGCAGTACTTC
clone size: .; D gene: TRBD2; V gene: TRBV29-1; J gene: TRBJ2-7; CDR3 protein: CSVVPSGYEQYF; CDR3 DNA: TGCAGCGTTGTACCTAGCGGATACGAGCAGTACTTC
clone size: few; D gene: TRBD2; V gene: TRBV29-1; J gene: TRBJ2-2; CDR3 protein: CSVERPGGANTGELFF; CDR3 DNA: TGCAGCGTTGAACGCCCGGGGGGGGCTAACACCGGGGAGCTGTTTTTT
clone size: once; D gene: .; V gene: TRBV28; J gene: TRBJ2-3; CDR3 protein: CASSLPLTGTRTDTQYF; CDR3 DNA: TGTGCCAGCAGTTTGCCCCTCACAGGGACCCGCACAGATACGCAGTATTTT
clone size: .; D gene: TRBD1; V gene: TRBV13; J gene: TRBJ2-7; CDR3 protein: CASSLGDRGSSYEQYF; CDR3 DNA: TGTGCCAGCAGCCTAGGGGACAGGGGGAGCTCCTACGAGCAGTACTTC
clone size: few; D gene: TRBD2; V gene: TRBV7-6; J gene: TRBJ2-1; CDR3 protein: CASSFTRSSGNEQFF; CDR3 DNA: TGTGCCAGCAGTTTTACGAGATCTAGCGGCAATGAGCAGTTCTTC
clone size: once; D gene: TRBD1; V gene: TRBV6-4; J gene: TRBJ1-1; CDR3 protein: CASSQTPDRASGAFF; CDR3 DNA: TGTGCCAGCAGTCAAACCCCGGACAGGGCATCGGGAGCTTTCTTT
clone size: .; D gene: .; V gene: TRBV7-9; J gene: TRBJ1-3; CDR3 protein: CASSTHVSGNTIYF; CDR3 DNA: TGTGCCAGCAGTACACACGTCTCTGGAAACACCATATATTTT
clone size: .; D gene: .; V gene: TRBV9; J gene: TRBJ2-7; CDR3 protein: CASSVGQGGSHYEQYF; CDR3 DNA: TGTGCCAGCAGCGTGGGGCAAGGAGGGTCCCACTACGAGCAGTACTTC